Each of the 30 T cell receptor beta chains below was sequenced from the same sample in a study of radiotherapy plus CTLA-4 blockade in lung cancer (dated by TCRdb to the late 2010s). The protocol used for the library was the immunoSEQ multiplex PCR assay. TCRdb's version of the immuneACCESS table is confined to in-frame rearrangements and falls short of the full clone set. An unresolved V gene accounts for under half of the shortfall where checked; the remainder is of unknown origin. The sample yields approximately 60,000 clones; 60% to 80% were counted once. The biggest ten clones account for 4% to 5.5% of the sample. The sample here was peripheral blood, taken from a patient treated with radiotherapy plus ipilimumab. The source of these receptors is a human donor with non-small cell lung cancer who had a complete response to radiotherapy plus ipilimumab.

The J gene is TRBJ1-2, the V gene TRBV5-4, with D tentatively TRBD1 (5 bases). This CDR3 comprises 14 residues. Per germline, CDR1 SGHNT and CDR2 YYREEE (reference sequence). V was trimmed by 2 bases and J by 0 bases, leaving 8 bases between them. The CDR3 reads CASSFMTANYGYTF. CDR3 coding DNA: TGTGCCAGCAGCTTTATGACAGCTAACTATGGCTACACCTTC. Variable domain in full (rest from reference TRBV5-4 and TRBJ1-2): ETGVTQSPTHLIKTRGQQVTLRCSSQSGHNTVSWYQQALGQGPQFIFQYYREEENGRGNFPPRFSGLQFPNYSSELNVNALELDDSALYLCASSFMTANYGYTFGSGTRLTVV.

This chain links TRBV30 with TRBJ1-1; D unresolved. The length of the CDR3 is 14 residues. Germline lookup yields CDR1 GTSNPN and CDR2 SVGIG (reference sequence). V shed 1 base and J shed 4 bases, with 13 bases lying between them. The CDR3 here is CAWSGPGRATEAFF. The CDR3 nucleotides read TGTGCCTGGAGTGGTCCGGGAAGGGCCACTGAAGCTTTCTTT.

The gene calls are TRBV6-1 and TRBJ1-5; weak D call: TRBD1 (5 bases). Between the trimmed V and J ends, which lost 7 bases and 0 bases, there was a span of 13 bases. This CDR3 region has 15 residues. Germline CDR1 and CDR2: MNHNS and SASEGT. CDR3 sequence (DNA): TGTGCCAGCACCAGGGACGGCGATAGCAATCAGCCCCAGCATTTT. Residues: CASTRDGDSNQPQHF.

There are a few counts of this clone. The CDR3 DNA is TGTGCCAGCAGCCCCCGGGACAGAATTAACTATGGCTACACCTTC. The encoded protein is CASSPRDRINYGYTF. The chain has TRBV7-9 and TRBJ1-2, with 7 bases matching TRBD1. This CDR3 region has 15 residues. V was clipped by 5 bases and J by 1 base; unmatched bases: 7. CDR1 SEHNR and CDR2 FQNEAQ come from the germline V gene (reference sequence).

J is TRBJ2-7 and V is TRBV10-3, with TRBD1 as a possible D gene (6 bases). This CDR3 spans 17 amino acids. Trimming removed 0 bases from V and 4 bases from J, with 19 bases in between. Germline V gene data show CDR1 as ENHRY and CDR2 as SYGVKD. This chain's CDR3 is CAISESGGGRGTYEQYF. The CDR3, as DNA: TGTGCCATCAGTGAGTCTGGTGGAGGCAGGGGAACATACGAGCAGTACTTC.

V gene TRBV9 combines with J gene TRBJ2-3; the match to TRBD1 covers 7 bases. The CDR3 sequence is 15 residues long. With 3 bases clipped from V and 0 bases from J, the junction kept 4 bases outside the gene matches. Germline lookup yields CDR1 SGDLS and CDR2 YYNGEE. The CDR3 reads CASSGQGGSTDTQYF. The CDR3 nucleotides are TGTGCCAGCAGCGGACAGGGTGGAAGCACAGATACGCAGTATTTT. The variable domain in full, with the rest retrieved from reference TRBV9 and TRBJ2-3, is DSGVTQTPKHLITATGQRVTLRCSPRSGDLSVYWYQQSLDQGLQFLIQYYNGEERAKGNILERFSAQQFPDLHSELNLSSLELGDSALYFCASSGQGGSTDTQYFGPGTRLTVL.

Only one count was recorded for this clone. CDR3 sequence reads: CASRALFWEENTGELFF. As DNA, the CDR3 is TGTGCCAGCAGAGCCCTCTTTTGGGAGGAGAACACCGGGGAGCTGTTTTTT. The V gene is TRBV11-3, the J gene TRBJ2-2, with D maybe TRBD2 (6 bases). Trimming took 6 bases from V and 1 from J, leaving 18 bases between them. The CDR3 is 17 amino acids. The germline V gene has CDR1 SGHNT and CDR2 YENEEA.

The chain employs TRBV2 and TRBJ2-1; TRBD2 agrees at 11 bases. CDR1 is SNHLY and CDR2 is FYNNEI in the germline V gene. The CDR3 runs to 15 residues. Trimming cost V 5 bases and J 5 bases; bases outside gene matches: 5. The CDR3 loop is CASSPTSGGDNEQFF. CDR3 sequence (DNA): TGTGCCAGCAGTCCCACTAGCGGGGGAGACAATGAGCAGTTCTTC. The full variable domain, with the rest looked up from reference TRBV2 and TRBJ2-1, is EPEVTQTPSHQVTQMGQEVILRCVPISNHLYFYWYRQILGQKVEFLVSFYNNEISEKSEIFDDQFSVERPDGSNFTLKIRSTKLEDSAMYFCASSPTSGGDNEQFFGPGTRLTVL.

This clone has a handful of counts. The chain recombines TRBV15 with TRBJ2-1, with D perhaps given as TRBD1 or TRBD2 (7 bases each). This CDR3 has 14 residues. Trimming stripped 1 base from V and 7 bases from J, with 11 bases between. CDR1 is LNHNV, CDR2 YYDKDF, per germline (reference sequence). The CDR3 sequence is CATSRGQGGNEQFF. CDR3 nucleotides: TGTGCCACCAGCAGAGGTCAGGGGGGGAATGAGCAGTTCTTC.

This clone occurred once. This chain joins TRBV2 and TRBJ1-6; 7 nucleotides line up with TRBD1. From germline, CDR1 is SNHLY and CDR2 FYNNEI. The CDR3 length is 15 residues. Trimming cost V 7 bases and J 7 bases; bases outside gene matches: 10. CDR3 loop: CASTEGGQTNSPLHF. In DNA, the CDR3 is TGTGCCAGCACAGAGGGGGGACAGACAAATTCACCCCTCCACTTT. The full variable domain, its missing parts supplied by reference TRBV2 and TRBJ1-6, is EPEVTQTPSHQVTQMGQEVILRCVPISNHLYFYWYRQILGQKVEFLVSFYNNEISEKSEIFDDQFSVERPDGSNFTLKIRSTKLEDSAMYFCASTEGGQTNSPLHFGNGTRLTVT.

The chain couples TRBV11-3 to TRBJ2-5, with 7 bases identical to TRBD2. The CDR3 runs to 17 residues. Germline-derived CDR1 and CDR2 are SGHNT and YENEEA. The V gene end was trimmed by 5 bases and the J gene end by 5 bases; junction bases not matched to a gene: 17. The chain's CDR3 is CASSPGHEGGAGETQYF. CDR3 nucleotides: TGTGCCAGCAGCCCTGGGCATGAGGGAGGGGCAGGGGAGACCCAGTACTTC.

This clone has more than one count but fewer than ten. The V call is TRBV7-9, the J call TRBJ1-1; D may be TRBD1 (6 bases). The CDR3 spans 9 residues. The V end lost 8 bases, the J end lost 8 bases, and 6 bases lay between the germline ends. Per the germline V gene, CDR1 is SEHNR and CDR2 is FQNEAQ (reference sequence). The CDR3 DNA reads as TGTGCCAGCGGACAGGAAGCTTTCTTT. Its translation is CASGQEAFF.

The chain joins TRBV6-5 to TRBJ2-1, with 8 bases identical to TRBD1. J lost 3 bases, V lost 5 bases, and 6 bases had no gene match. CDR3 length: 15 amino acids. Germline V gene sequence: CDR1 MNHEY, CDR2 SVGAGI. This chain's CDR3 is CASSRQTGVYNEQFF. CDR3 coding DNA: TGTGCCAGCAGTCGACAGACAGGGGTCTACAATGAGCAGTTCTTC.

This chain uses TRBV30 with TRBJ1-1, with D possibly matching TRBD1 (5 bases). The V and J ends lost 2 bases and 0 bases respectively, with 7 bases between them. In germline, CDR1 is GTSNPN, CDR2 SVGIG (reference sequence). The CDR3 runs to 13 residues. CDR3 sequence (DNA): TGTGCCTGGAGTAAGGGGATGAACACTGAAGCTTTCTTT. Translating gives CAWSKGMNTEAFF. Full variable domain (rest looked up from reference TRBV30 and TRBJ1-1): SQTIHQWPATLVQPVGSPLSLECTVEGTSNPNLYWYRQAAGRGLQLLFYSVGIGQISSEVPQNLSASRPQDRQFILSSKKLLLSDSGFYLCAWSKGMNTEAFFGQGTRLTVV.

The V call is TRBV6-5, the J call TRBJ2-7; possible D gene TRBD2, 6 bases. Germline V gene data show CDR1 as MNHEY and CDR2 as SVGAGI. The CDR3 runs to 15 residues. Trimming pared 2 bases from V and 0 bases from J, leaving 11 bases between. The CDR3 region has the DNA TGTGCCAGCAGTTACGCGGGACGGAGCTCCTACGAGCAGTACTTC. Amino acids: CASSYAGRSSYEQYF.

J is TRBJ1-2 and V is TRBV29-1; the D is unclear. The length of the CDR3 is 11 residues. The V and J ends lost 7 bases and 2 bases respectively, with 8 bases between them. The germline V gene encodes CDR1 SQVTM and CDR2 ANQGSEA. The CDR3 loop reads CSAGENYGYTF. Written as DNA, the CDR3 is TGCAGCGCCGGGGAAAACTATGGCTACACCTTC.

V and J are TRBV11-2 and TRBJ1-4; no reliable D call. Trimming took 3 bases from V and 8 from J, leaving 4 bases between them. Germline V gives CDR1 SGHAT, CDR2 FQNNGV. This CDR3 has 11 amino acids. CDR3 sequence (DNA): TGTGCCAGCAGCTTTCGGGAAAAACTGTTTTTT. It codes for CASSFREKLFF.

This clone was observed a few times. V gene TRBV5-1 combines with J gene TRBJ1-3; D not resolved. The CDR3 runs 16 residues. Germline V gene sequence: CDR1 SGHRS, CDR2 YFSETQ. V was trimmed by 4 bases and J by 0 bases, leaving 14 bases between them. CDR3 residues: CASSPVDISSGNTIYF. The CDR3 coding sequence is TGCGCCAGCAGCCCAGTAGACATCTCCTCTGGAAACACCATATATTTT. Variable domain in full (rest from reference TRBV5-1 and TRBJ1-3): KAGVTQTPRYLIKTRGQQVTLSCSPISGHRSVSWYQQTPGQGLQFLFEYFSETQRNKGNFPGRFSGRQFSNSRSEMNVSTLELGDSALYLCASSPVDISSGNTIYFGEGSWLTVV.

The chain combines TRBV5-1 with TRBJ1-2; D not certain. Germline lookup yields CDR1 SGHRS and CDR2 YFSETQ. The ends were cut back, 1 base at V and 4 bases at J, with 14 bases in the middle. The CDR3 sequence is 15 residues long. The chain's CDR3 is CASSLIEGYGYGYTF. The CDR3 DNA reads TGCGCCAGCAGCTTGATTGAAGGGTATGGCTATGGCTACACCTTC.

This clone was found a few times. The chain uses TRBV9 and TRBJ1-2, with 8 bases lining up with TRBD1. Germline lookup yields CDR1 SGDLS and CDR2 YYNGEE. Trimming cost V 3 bases and J 1 base; bases outside gene matches: 2. The CDR3 is 14 amino acids. The CDR3 region has the DNA TGTGCCAGCAGCGCGGGACAGGATAACTATGGCTACACCTTC. Translated, it gives CASSAGQDNYGYTF.

The chain carries TRBV13 and TRBJ1-5; TRBD1 matches at 8 bases. CDR3 size: 15 residues. V trimming: 0 bases; J trimming: 4 bases; junction bases outside the gene matches: 2. CDR1 and CDR2 from the germline V gene are PRHDT and FYEKMQ (reference sequence). CDR3 sequence: CASSLGRGPNQPQHF. CDR3 sequence (DNA): TGTGCCAGCAGCTTAGGCAGGGGGCCTAATCAGCCCCAGCATTTT. Complete variable domain (other parts from reference TRBV13 and TRBJ1-5): AAGVIQSPRHLIKEKRETATLKCYPIPRHDTVYWYQQGPGQDPQFLISFYEKMQSDKGSIPDRFSAQQFSDYHSELNMSSLELGDSALYFCASSLGRGPNQPQHFGDGTRLSIL.

This chain joins TRBV27 and TRBJ1-1; D is unresolved. Per germline, CDR1 MNHEY and CDR2 SMNVEV (reference sequence). The CDR3 runs 12 residues. Trimming removed 3 bases at V and 11 bases at J, with 13 bases between. The CDR3: CASSFFKGPAFF. The CDR3 bases are TGTGCCAGCAGTTTTTTCAAAGGGCCGGCTTTCTTT.

This chain links TRBV7-2 with TRBJ2-2; D is uncertain. V was cut by 4 bases and J by 7 bases, with 16 bases left in between. Germline assignment: CDR1 SGHTA and CDR2 FQGNSA. CDR3 length: 15 residues. CDR3 in amino acids: CASSYSLSRVGELFF. In DNA form, the CDR3 reads TGTGCCAGCAGCTATAGTCTTAGCCGAGTCGGGGAGCTGTTTTTT.

The sample holds a few counts of this clone. The chain is built from TRBV30 and TRBJ1-2; D is unresolved. Germline-derived CDR1 and CDR2 are GTSNPN and SVGIG (reference sequence). V was clipped by 2 bases and J by 4 bases, with 5 bases between them. The CDR3 runs to 11 residues. CDR3 sequence (DNA): TGTGCCTGGAGTAGGAGCTATGGCTACACCTTC. It encodes CAWSRSYGYTF.

The CDR3 is CASSTPGQGALGGYTF. The CDR3 region has the DNA TGTGCCAGCAGCACTCCGGGCCAGGGGGCCCTCGGGGGCTACACCTTC. The chain joins TRBV7-2 to TRBJ1-2; 8 bases agree with TRBD1. V lost 5 bases, J lost 8 bases, and 16 bases stayed unmatched. Germline CDR1 and CDR2: SGHTA and FQGNSA. This CDR3 is built from 16 residues.

CDR3 nucleotides: TGTGCCAGCAGTTACTCACCGGGGATTTCACCCCTCCACTTT. Amino acids: CASSYSPGISPLHF. The J gene is TRBJ1-6, the V gene TRBV6-5; no clear D gene. Trimming removed 0 bases at V and 9 bases at J, with 9 bases between. CDR3 size: 14 residues. The germline V gene encodes CDR1 MNHEY and CDR2 SVGAGI.

The chain has TRBV21-1 and TRBJ2-3; the table's D call TRBD1 went unverified against the DNA. TRBV21-1 is deemed a pseudogene. This CDR3 region has 14 residues. CDR3 protein: CASSPHISTDTQYF. DNA for the CDR3: TGTGCCAGCAGCCCTCACATTAGCACAGATACGCAGTATTTT.

The chain links TRBV30 to TRBJ2-3, with a possible D match to TRBD1 (8 bases). Germline V gene lookup returns CDR1 GTSNPN and CDR2 SVGIG (reference sequence). The ends were cut back, 2 bases at V and 4 bases at J, with 13 bases in the middle. The CDR3 sequence is 14 residues long. The CDR3 nucleotides read TGTGCCTGGAGTTTAACAGGGGGGGCAGATACGCAGTATTTT. This encodes CAWSLTGGADTQYF.

The rearrangement uses TRBV6-1 and TRBJ1-1; no clear D. Between the trimmed V and J ends, which lost 5 bases and 6 bases, there was a span of 13 bases. The length of the CDR3 is 13 residues. CDR1 MNHNS and CDR2 SASEGT come from the germline V gene. The CDR3 spells CASSKEPGAEAFF. The CDR3 bases are TGTGCCAGCAGTAAAGAGCCAGGCGCTGAAGCTTTCTTT.

This rearrangement joins TRBV5-1 to TRBJ2-5, with a tentative D call TRBD1 (6 bases). This CDR3 is built from 16 residues. Trimming removed 4 bases at V and 1 base at J, with 17 bases between. Germline loops: CDR1 SGHRS, CDR2 YFSETQ. The CDR3 bases are TGCGCCAGCAGCCTGGGGGCAGCCACTCCCCAAGAGACCCAGTACTTC. As protein: CASSLGAATPQETQYF.